A single sample is the source of the 25 T cell receptor beta chains below, sequenced in a study of graft-versus-host responses after intestinal transplantation. The method was immunoSEQ multiplex PCR; TCRdb's version includes in-frame clones alone and lacks a portion of them. The sample lists 23,000 or so clones, 90% to 95% occurring once. Sequencing used PBMCs, obtained around 38 days after intestinal transplant. Source of these receptors: a human patient who received an intestinal transplant, so some T cells may come from the graft donor.

The chain recombines TRBV7-9 with TRBJ1-1; no clear D. V dropped 3 bases and J dropped 2 bases, with 7 bases sitting between them. The germline V gene has CDR1 SEHNR and CDR2 FQNEAQ (reference sequence). CDR3 length equals 13 residues. CDR3 sequence (DNA): TGTGCCAGCAGCTTGTGGGTCAACACTGAAGCTTTCTTT. Its protein product is CASSLWVNTEAFF.

V usage is TRBV27 and J usage is TRBJ2-3; D uncertain. This CDR3 is built from 12 residues. Germline CDR1 and CDR2: MNHEY and SMNVEV (reference sequence). The germline V and J ends were trimmed by 0 bases and 5 bases, with 3 bases remaining between them. The CDR3 coding sequence is TGTGCCAGCAGTTTATCCCGAGATACGCAGTATTTT. As protein: CASSLSRDTQYF.

This chain connects TRBV28 to TRBJ1-2; no clear D. Germline CDR1 and CDR2: MDHEN and SYDVKM. The CDR3 spans 14 residues. Trimming stripped 6 bases from V and 6 bases from J, with 17 bases between. Here the CDR3 reads CASSLQIIFHGYTF. The CDR3 DNA reads TGTGCCAGCAGCCTTCAGATCATCTTTCATGGCTACACCTTC.

The rearrangement joins TRBV28 to TRBJ1-4; D unresolved. V was cut by 7 bases and J by 0 bases, with 12 bases left in between. This CDR3 contains 15 residues. Germline values: CDR1 MDHEN, CDR2 SYDVKM. Written as DNA, the CDR3 is TGTGCCAGCACCTCGATCCGGGCAACTAATGAAAAACTGTTTTTT. It codes for CASTSIRATNEKLFF.

The chain uses TRBV6-5 and TRBJ2-1; no definite D call. The germline gives CDR1 MNHEY, CDR2 SVGAGI. The CDR3 is made up of 15 amino acids. The ends were cut back, 5 bases at V and 0 bases at J, with 11 bases in the middle. CDR3 DNA sequence: TGTGCCAGCAGTCCACCCACAAGCTCCTACAATGAGCAGTTCTTC. Residues: CASSPPTSSYNEQFF.

The rearrangement joins TRBV20-1 to TRBJ2-7; 7 nucleotides align to TRBD1. Trimming at V came to 0 bases and at J to 7 bases, leaving 0 bases not matched to a gene. The CDR3 runs to 11 residues. Germline assignment: CDR1 DFQATT and CDR2 SNEGSKA (reference sequence). The CDR3 DNA reads TGCAGTGCTAGAGAGGACAGGGAGCAGTACTTC. Translation gives CSAREDREQYF.

This clone was detected only a few times. V usage is TRBV18 and J usage is TRBJ2-7; 7 positions match TRBD2. Germline V CDR1 and CDR2: KGHSH, LQKENI. CDR3 size: 15 residues. V lost 0 bases, J lost 2 bases, and 4 bases stayed unmatched. In DNA, the CDR3 is TGTGCCAGCTCACCACCAGGCGGGGGTGCCTACGAGCAGTACTTC. Amino acid sequence: CASSPPGGGAYEQYF.

The chain employs TRBV5-6 and TRBJ2-7; D not certain. The CDR3 runs to 11 residues. The germline V gene has CDR1 SGHDT and CDR2 YYEEEE. V lost 3 bases to trimming and J lost 2 bases, with 3 bases between them. This CDR3 reads CASSWTYEQYF. CDR3 nucleotide sequence: TGTGCCAGCAGCTGGACCTACGAGCAGTACTTC.

The rearrangement joins TRBV28 to TRBJ2-1; D is unclear. CDR1 and CDR2 from the germline V gene are MDHEN and SYDVKM. The CDR3 sequence is 16 residues long. V was clipped by 3 bases and J by 4 bases, with 16 bases between them. CDR3: CASSFAPRTLYNEQFF. The DNA for the CDR3 is TGTGCCAGCAGTTTCGCCCCTCGGACCTTATACAATGAGCAGTTCTTC.

J is TRBJ2-7 and V is TRBV5-5, with 12 bases identical to TRBD2. The germline V gene has CDR1 SGHKS and CDR2 YYEKEE (reference sequence). The CDR3 spans 15 residues. The V segment lost 1 base and the J segment 6 bases; nucleotides outside the gene matches: 5. CDR3 in DNA: TGTGCCAGCAGCTTGCCGACTAGCGGGGGATCCGAGCAGTACTTC. Protein product: CASSLPTSGGSEQYF. Full variable domain (rest looked up from reference TRBV5-5 and TRBJ2-7): DAGVTQSPTHLIKTRGQQVTLRCSPISGHKSVSWYQQVLGQGPQFIFQYYEKEERGRGNFPDRFSARQFPNYSSELNVNALLLGDSALYLCASSLPTSGGSEQYFGPGTRLTVT.

This clone is categorized as medium-sized. The chain is built from TRBV28 and TRBJ2-6; the D is unclear. With 7 bases removed from V and 4 bases from J, the gap between germline ends came to 8 bases. The CDR3 spans 13 residues. The germline gives CDR1 MDHEN, CDR2 SYDVKM. CDR3 coding DNA: TGTGCCAGCAATTTGTCGGGGGCCAACGTCCTGACTTTC. Protein sequence: CASNLSGANVLTF.

The chain joins TRBV28 to TRBJ1-6; TRBD1 matches 8 bases. In germline, CDR1 is MDHEN, CDR2 SYDVKM. Losses at the gene ends were 6 bases for V and 10 bases for J; bases not matched to a gene: 8. The CDR3 sequence is 14 residues long. In DNA, the CDR3 is TGTGCCAGCAGCCCTGGACAGGGTAGATCACCCCTCCACTTT. It translates to CASSPGQGRSPLHF.

As concerns this clone: At one end the junction does not follow the germline gene, possibly because of a read error. The chain uses TRBV7-6 and TRBJ2-1, with a tentative D call TRBD1 (5 bases). This CDR3 has 12 residues. The germline V gene has CDR1 SGHVS and CDR2 FNYEAQ. CDR3 amino acids: CASSFRVNEQFF. The CDR3 bases are TGTGCTAGCAGCTTCAGGGTTAATGAGCAGTTCTTC. The full variable domain, with the rest looked up from reference TRBV7-6 and TRBJ2-1, is GAGVSQSPRYKVTKRGQDVALRCDPISGHVSLYWYRQALGQGPEFLTYFNYEAQQDKSGLPNDRFSAERPEGSISTLTIQRTEQRDSAMYRCASSFRVNEQFFGPGTRLTVL.

In this sample, this clone turned up a few times. The genes are TRBV9 and TRBJ2-7; weak D call: TRBD2 (5 bases). The V end lost 3 bases, the J end lost 4 bases, and 17 bases lay between the germline ends. Germline V gene sequence: CDR1 SGDLS, CDR2 YYNGEE. The CDR3 contains 15 residues. Here the CDR3 reads CASSANPGSRYEQYF. CDR3 bases: TGTGCCAGCAGCGCAAATCCGGGGTCTCGTTACGAGCAGTACTTC.

CDR3 nucleotides: TGTGCCAGCAGCTGGACTAGCGGGACAGATACGCAGTATTTT. It translates to CASSWTSGTDTQYF. The chain combines TRBV7-3 with TRBJ2-3; TRBD2 aligns across 11 bases. The CDR3 length is 14 residues. Germline V lookup: CDR1 SGHTA, CDR2 FQGTGA. V trimming: 4 bases; J trimming: 3 bases; junction bases outside the gene matches: 0.

The chain uses TRBV5-5 and TRBJ2-3, with D tentatively TRBD1 (5 bases). Trimming took off 0 bases at V and 4 bases at J, with 15 bases between the two ends. The germline V gene encodes CDR1 SGHKS and CDR2 YYEKEE (reference sequence). The CDR3 covers 16 residues. The CDR3 region is CASSLGRGAEADTQYF. The DNA of the CDR3 is TGTGCCAGCAGCTTGGGGCGTGGGGCCGAGGCAGATACGCAGTATTTT.

The CDR3: CASSDDRGLNQPQHF. In DNA form, the CDR3 reads TGTGCCAGCAGTGACGACAGGGGGCTCAATCAGCCCCAGCATTTT. V usage is TRBV28 and J usage is TRBJ1-5; 10 nucleotides line up with TRBD1. The CDR3 extends over 15 amino acids. V trimming: 5 bases; J trimming: 3 bases; junction bases outside the gene matches: 4. CDR1 MDHEN and CDR2 SYDVKM come from the germline V gene. The variable domain in full, completed from reference TRBV28 and TRBJ1-5, reads DVKVTQSSRYLVKRTGEKVFLECVQDMDHENMFWYRQDPGLGLRLIYFSYDVKMKEKGDIPEGYSVSREKKERFSLILESASTNQTSMYLCASSDDRGLNQPQHFGDGTRLSIL.

The chain is built from TRBV28 and TRBJ2-1, with 9 bases identical to TRBD2. The CDR3 is 14 residues long. The germline gives CDR1 MDHEN, CDR2 SYDVKM. J gave up 6 bases and V 5 bases, and 5 bases lay outside the gene matches. The CDR3 region is CASSAVLAGNEQFF. CDR3 DNA: TGTGCCAGCAGTGCGGTACTAGCGGGCAATGAGCAGTTCTTC.

The CDR3 nucleotides read TGTGCCAGCAGACCCATAGCGGGTAATACCTACGAGCAGTACTTC. It translates to CASRPIAGNTYEQYF. The gene calls are TRBV6-1 and TRBJ2-7, with 7 bases matching TRBD2. V lost 6 bases, J lost 2 bases, and 10 bases stayed unmatched. Germline V gene data show CDR1 as MNHNS and CDR2 as SASEGT. The CDR3 covers 15 residues.

The chain combines TRBV19 with TRBJ2-1; perhaps TRBD2 as D (5 bases). The ends were cut back, 1 base at V and 8 bases at J, with 15 bases in the middle. Germline V gene lookup returns CDR1 LNHDA and CDR2 SQIVND (reference sequence). CDR3 size: 15 residues. CDR3 bases: TGTGCCAGTAGTATAGTTCTCCGGGGTAGCGATGAGCAGTTCTTC. Translating gives CASSIVLRGSDEQFF.

The chain joins TRBV7-6 to TRBJ2-7, with D perhaps matching TRBD2 (6 bases). The CDR3 is 15 residues long. Germline assignment: CDR1 SGHVS and CDR2 FNYEAQ. Trimming took 6 bases from V and 5 from J, leaving 20 bases between them. CDR3 DNA sequence: TGTGCCAGCAGTCCAAGACTAGGCGGGTTGGACGAGCAGTACTTC. This codes for CASSPRLGGLDEQYF.

This clone was counted once. The chain employs TRBV5-5 and TRBJ1-1, with 10 nucleotides matching TRBD1. Germline CDR1 is SGHKS and CDR2 is YYEKEE (reference sequence). The length of the CDR3 is 17 residues. V lost 3 bases and J lost 6; bases outside the gene matches: 14. Here the CDR3 reads CASSSTGTGDASAEAFF. For the CDR3, the DNA is TGTGCCAGCAGCTCTACCGGGACAGGGGATGCGTCCGCTGAAGCTTTCTTT.

The chain carries TRBV2 and TRBJ1-3, with a possible D match to TRBD1 (6 bases). The V gene's germline CDR1 is SNHLY and CDR2 FYNNEI. This CDR3 is 14 amino acids long. V was shortened by 5 bases and J by 4 bases, with 12 bases between the two germline ends. CDR3 bases: TGTGCCAGCAGTTCACAGGGTAGCGGAAACACCATATATTTT. Encoded protein: CASSSQGSGNTIYF. The whole variable domain, filled in from reference TRBV2 and TRBJ1-3, reads EPEVTQTPSHQVTQMGQEVILRCVPISNHLYFYWYRQILGQKVEFLVSFYNNEISEKSEIFDDQFSVERPDGSNFTLKIRSTKLEDSAMYFCASSSQGSGNTIYFGEGSWLTVV.

This clone was observed once. The V gene is TRBV6-1, the J gene TRBJ2-7, with 11 bases that match TRBD1. The CDR3 is 13 amino acids. Germline V gives CDR1 MNHNS, CDR2 SASEGT. V trimming: 6 bases; J trimming: 3 bases; junction bases outside the gene matches: 1. The CDR3 nucleotides are TGTGCCAGCAGAGGGACAGGGGGCTACGAGCAGTACTTC. Its protein is CASRGTGGYEQYF.

J is TRBJ2-1 and V is TRBV7-6; D call uncertain. CDR1 and CDR2 from the germline V gene are SGHVS and FNYEAQ. This CDR3 has 12 residues. Trimming pared 2 bases from V and 5 bases from J, leaving 4 bases between. The CDR3 is CASSLRNNEQFF. CDR3 in DNA: TGTGCCAGCAGCTTACGCAACAATGAGCAGTTCTTC.